Described below is a single T cell receptor (beta chain) sequence and its context. As yet, its antigen is unknown. The sample is drawn from a study of T cell responses to AZD1222 COVID-19 vaccine. General study results and limits: Repertoire sampling occurred only after the peak T cell response.

Sequencing was performed with immunoSEQ multiplex PCR; in TCRdb, only in-frame clones are kept and a portion is missing. The sample lists roughly 110,000 clones, under 95% occurring once. V was trimmed by 7 bases and J by 4 bases, leaving 16 bases between them. Germline CDR1 MNHGY, CDR2 SVAAGI. The CDR3 consists of 14 residues. The clonotype was recovered from an adult in good health. This chain joins TRBV6-9 and TRBJ1-1; D gene ambiguous. Sequenced material: peripheral blood, taken on day 0 of AZD1222 vaccination. CDR3 nucleotide sequence: TGTGCCAGCACCCAAGGAAAGTCGCTCACTGAAGCTTTCTTT. Protein product: CASTQGKSLTEAFF.